This TCR beta chain was profiled in a study of T cells in Graves' hyperthyroidism and ophthalmopathy. On the study more broadly: Before any treatment, at initial diagnosis, peripheral blood was collected.

On this clonotype: Its antigen is still unknown.

General study findings and limits: Expanded thyroid clonotypes (above 0.001) were mostly also found in blood.

The study excluded patients with uncontrolled infection, other autoimmune disease, pregnancy or lactation. The CDR3 regions of TCR beta were amplified from RNA transcripts. The HTBI primer set served for first-round RT-PCR of the TCR CDR3. TCRdb used MiXCR to reprocess the multiplex PCR reads, holding one entry per CDR3 protein. The sample lists fewer than 450,000 distinct CDR3 sequences; roughly 15% were seen once. Germline assignment: CDR1 MNHEY and CDR2 SVGAGI. This CDR3 has 15 residues. V lost 2 bases and J lost 4; bases outside the gene matches: 5. This chain links TRBV6-5 with TRBJ1-3; 7 nucleotides align to TRBD1. This receptor was taken from a woman aged 60-75 years with Graves' ophthalmopathy. Sequencing input: blood. DNA of the CDR3: TGTGCCAGCAGTTACGACAGGGCAATCGGAAACACCATATATTTT. It encodes CASSYDRAIGNTIYF.